A selection of T cell receptor beta chains follows, all from one sample in a study of blood T cell repertoires in COVID-19. Profiling relied on immunoSEQ multiplex PCR, and the TCRdb table lists in-frame clones only, not all of them. The data contain some 100,000 clones, approximately 84% of them singletons. Sequencing used peripheral blood. The receptors derive from a woman between 45 and 60 years old with acute or convalescent COVID-19. Each CDR3 is given with its conserved first and last residue. A D gene is named only where the DNA matches it firmly. Clone size, where shown, is once, few, many, or a class for clones that have expanded.

TRBJ2-2 18 . . TRBV7-3 TGTGCCAGCAGCCCAACTCGACAGCAACCCGCGAACACCGGGGAGCTGTTTTTT CASSPTRQQPANTGELFF
TRBJ1-6 16 . . TRBV2 TGTGCCAGCACCTTACAAGACACAGCAAATAATTCACCCCTCCACTTT CASTLQDTANNSPLHF
TRBJ1-4 14 . . TRBV2 TGTGCCAGCAGGGGAATCAGCCAGGGGGAAAAACTGTTTTTT CASRGISQGEKLFF
TRBJ1-4 15 . . TRBV24-1 TGTGCCACCAGTGATTCTCGGGGGGCGGGTGAAAAACTGTTTTTT CATSDSRGAGEKLFF
TRBJ1-5 14 . . TRBV5-4 TGTGCCAGCAGCTTGCAGGGTAGCAATCAGCCCCAGCATTTT CASSLQGSNQPQHF
TRBJ1-2 12 TRBD1 . TRBV6-6 TGTGCCAGCAGGGAGGACAGGGAGGGGACTACCTTC CASREDREGTTF
TRBJ1-5 15 . . TRBV5-1 TGCGCCAGCAGCTTGGACGAGGGAAGCAATCAGCCCCAGCATTTT CASSLDEGSNQPQHF
TRBJ2-1 16 TRBD1 . TRBV7-9 TGTGCCAGCAGCTTACGAGGGCAGGGGGAAGCCAATGAGCAGTTCTTC CASSLRGQGEANEQFF
TRBJ2-3 14 TRBD1 . TRBV29-1 TGCAGCGTTGACCAGGGGGTAAAGTCGGATACGCAGTATTTT CSVDQGVKSDTQYF
TRBJ2-7 17 TRBD1 . TRBV7-9 TGTGCCAGCAGCTTATTGAAGGGGACAGGGGGCTCCTACGAGCAGTACTTC CASSLLKGTGGSYEQYF
TRBJ1-3 14 . . TRBV11-2 TGTGCCAGCAGCTCCGGGGTATTTGGAAACACCATATATTTT CASSSGVFGNTIYF
TRBJ1-4 14 . few TRBV7-2 TGTGCCAGCAGCTTGGGGGGAACTTATGAAAAACTGTTTTTT CASSLGGTYEKLFF
TRBJ1-2 13 TRBD1 . TRBV9 TGTGCCAGCTCCAAGAGCACAGGGGGCGGCTACACCTTC CASSKSTGGGYTF
TRBJ1-6 16 . . TRBV14 TGTGCCAGCAGCCCGCGGATCGGATCCTATAATTCACCCCTCCACTTT CASSPRIGSYNSPLHF
TRBJ2-7 15 TRBD1 . TRBV5-1 TGCGCCAGCAGCTTGGGGGACAGGGGCCTCTACGAGCAGTACTTC CASSLGDRGLYEQYF
TRBJ1-1 14 . . TRBV7-2 TGTGCCAGCAGCTTAGCCGGTGTCAACACTGAAGCTTTCTTT CASSLAGVNTEAFF
TRBJ1-1 13 . few TRBV12-3/TRBV12-4 TGTGCCACCGTGGTGGGGGGGAACACTGAAGCTTTCTTT CATVVGGNTEAFF
TRBJ2-7 14 . once TRBV2 TGTGCCAGCAGTGAAAATCAGGGGCCCTACGAGCAGTACTTC CASSENQGPYEQYF
TRBJ2-6 17 . . TRBV24-1 TGTGCCACCATTCTATATTATACGGTATCTGGGGCCAACGTCCTGACTTTC CATILYYTVSGANVLTF
TRBJ1-4 14 . . TRBV7-9 TGTGCCAGCAGCTTAGGACCAGGGGATGAAAAACTGTTTTTT CASSLGPGDEKLFF
TRBJ1-3 15 TRBD1 . TRBV5-1 TGCGCCAGCTCGACCGAACAGGGGGTAGGAAACACCATATATTTT CASSTEQGVGNTIYF
TRBJ1-5 15 TRBD1 . TRBV7-9 TGTGCCAGCAGCTTAGGCGGGACAGAGACTCAGCCCCAGCATTTT CASSLGGTETQPQHF
TRBJ2-1 15 TRBD2 . TRBV6-5 TGTGCCAGCAGGAAGGGACTAGCCCAATACAATGAGCAGTTCTTC CASRKGLAQYNEQFF
TRBJ1-1 11 . . TRBV2 TGTGCCAGCAGAGCTGAAGGAGGGGCTTTCTTT CASRAEGGAFF
TRBJ2-2 17 . . TRBV24-1 TGTGCCACCAGTGATTTGCCAGGGGCCTTCAACACCGGGGAGCTGTTTTTT CATSDLPGAFNTGELFF
TRBJ2-7 14 . . TRBV28 TGTGCCAGCACAACCCTCGACGGGGCCTACGAGCAGTACTTC CASTTLDGAYEQYF
TRBJ1-1 14 . . TRBV3-1/TRBV3-2 TGTGCCAGCAGCCAAAGGACAGAGAACACTGAAGCTTTCTTT CASSQRTENTEAFF
TRBJ1-5 15 . . TRBV28 TGTGCCAGCAGTTTAGGGCCGAGAAGCAATCAGCCCCAGCATTTT CASSLGPRSNQPQHF
TRBJ1-6 14 . . TRBV15 TGTGCCACCAGCAGAGACAGGGGATCTTCACCCCTCCACTTT CATSRDRGSSPLHF
TRBJ2-3 14 TRBD2 . TRBV10-1 TGCGCCAGCAGTGGCGGGGGGGCCGGGGATACGCAGTATTTT CASSGGGAGDTQYF
TRBJ1-6 14 . . TRBV7-8 TGTGCCAGCAGCAGGGGGGGGGTTAATTCACCCCTCCACTTT CASSRGGVNSPLHF
TRBJ2-5 15 . . TRBV15 TGTGCCACCAGCAGCCTACGGGGGTACCAAGAGACCCAGTACTTC CATSSLRGYQETQYF
TRBJ1-1 14 . . TRBV18 TGTGCCAGCTCACAAACAGGGATGAACACTGAAGCTTTCTTT CASSQTGMNTEAFF
TRBJ1-2 14 . once TRBV28 TGTGCCAGCAGCTTAGGGGATGCCGGGAAGGGCTACACCTTC CASSLGDAGKGYTF
TRBJ1-4 15 . few TRBV6-1 TGTGCCAGCAGTGAAGGGGTAGGGAGACATGAAAAACTGTTTTTT CASSEGVGRHEKLFF
TRBJ2-5 13 . . TRBV3-1/TRBV3-2 TGTGCCAGCAGCCTAATCGGGTCGGAGACCCAGTACTTC CASSLIGSETQYF
TRBJ1-1 15 . . TRBV2 TGTGCCAGCAAGGACGGGATAGCCCCGTCCCCCGAAGCTTTCTTT CASKDGIAPSPEAFF
TRBJ1-2 13 . . TRBV6-1 TGTGCCAGCAGTGATCGAGCTAGCTATGGCTACACCTTC CASSDRASYGYTF
TRBJ2-7 14 . . TRBV30 TGTGCCTGGAGCGTAGGGGGTTTCTCCTACGAGCAGTACTTC CAWSVGGFSYEQYF
TRBJ2-7 13 TRBD1 . TRBV27 TGTGCCAGCAGTGGACAGGGATACTACGAGCAGTACTTC CASSGQGYYEQYF
TRBJ1-1 13 . . TRBV6-5 TGTGCCAGCAGCCTTGGGGGAGGGAGGGGGGCTTTCTTT CASSLGGGRGAFF
TRBJ2-7 13 . . TRBV19 TGTGCCAGTCGTATGAGGGCCTCCTACGAGCAGTACTTC CASRMRASYEQYF
TRBJ2-7 16 TRBD2 . TRBV3-1/TRBV3-2 TGTGCCAGCAGCCAACTGCTAGCGGGGGGGCCCCACGAGCAGTACTTC CASSQLLAGGPHEQYF
TRBJ1-1 14 . . TRBV6-1 TGTGCCAGCAGCTATTCCGGGACCAGGGGTGAAGCTTTCTTT CASSYSGTRGEAFF
TRBJ1-4 15 TRBD1 . TRBV2 TGTGCCAGCAGACCGACAGGGGGGACTAATGAAAAACTGTTTTTT CASRPTGGTNEKLFF
TRBJ1-4 17 TRBD1 once TRBV5-1 TGCGCCAGCAGCTTGGCGCAGGGGGCGAAGCTAGGTGAAAAACTGTTTTTT CASSLAQGAKLGEKLFF
TRBJ1-5 13 . . TRBV27 TGTGCCAGCAGTTCCGACGAGGGTCAGCCCCAGCATTTT CASSSDEGQPQHF